Here is one T cell receptor (beta chain) with its context. The target antigen is unknown. This record comes from a study of CXCR3-negative and CXCR3-positive naive CD8 T cells. Study outcomes and limitations: A higher hydrophobicity marked the TRB CDR3s of CXCR3-positive naive cells versus CXCR3-negative naive cells.

The CDR3 is made up of 13 amino acids. Per germline, CDR1 SGHDT and CDR2 YYEEEE. The method, 5' RACE with UMI labels, was used to prepare the TRB cDNA libraries. No DNA is given; TCRdb re-called the 5' RACE reads and lists each CDR3 protein once. Here the sample table reports over 70,000 distinct CDR3 sequences. J is TRBJ2-7 and V is TRBV5-6. The sequence was obtained from a human donor in good health. Some clones in this sample may be carry-over from other donors' samples. Sequences were obtained from naive CXCR3+ CD8+ T cells from blood. The subset: CD45RO-CCR7+CD27+CD95- naive CD8+ T cells expressing CXCR3 (TNR3+). The CDR3 loop reads CASSPWGLYEQYF.